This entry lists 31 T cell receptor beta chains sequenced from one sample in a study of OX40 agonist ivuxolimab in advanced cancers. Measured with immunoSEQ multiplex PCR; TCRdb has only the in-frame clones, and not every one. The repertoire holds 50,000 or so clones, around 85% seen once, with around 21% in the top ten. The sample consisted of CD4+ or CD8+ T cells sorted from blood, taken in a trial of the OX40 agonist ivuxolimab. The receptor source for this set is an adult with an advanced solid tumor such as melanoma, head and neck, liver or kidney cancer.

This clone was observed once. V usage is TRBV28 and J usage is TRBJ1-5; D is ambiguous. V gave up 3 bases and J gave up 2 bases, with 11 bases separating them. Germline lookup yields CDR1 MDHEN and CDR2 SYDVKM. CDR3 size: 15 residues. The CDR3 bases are TGTGCCAGCAGTTTTCAACCGGTAGGCAATCAGCCCCAGCATTTT. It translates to CASSFQPVGNQPQHF.

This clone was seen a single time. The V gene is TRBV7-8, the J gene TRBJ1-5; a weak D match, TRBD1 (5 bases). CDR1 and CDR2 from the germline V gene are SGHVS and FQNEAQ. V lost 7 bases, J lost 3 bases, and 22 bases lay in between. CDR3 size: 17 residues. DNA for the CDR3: TGTGCCAGCAATCCGCAAGGGACCTTAGGTGACAATCAGCCCCAGCATTTT. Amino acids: CASNPQGTLGDNQPQHF.

The CDR3: CASSRLAADTQYF. In nucleotides, the CDR3 is TGCGCCAGCAGCCGCCTAGCTGCAGATACGCAGTATTTT. The genes are TRBV4-3 and TRBJ2-3; a weak D match, TRBD2 (5 bases). V dropped 4 bases and J dropped 4 bases, with 9 bases sitting between them. The CDR3 spans 13 residues. Germline CDR1 LGHNA, CDR2 YSLEER.

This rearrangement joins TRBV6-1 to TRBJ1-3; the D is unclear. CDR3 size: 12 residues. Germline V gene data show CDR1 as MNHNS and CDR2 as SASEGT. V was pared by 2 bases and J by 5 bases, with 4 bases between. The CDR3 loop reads CASSEIRNTIYF. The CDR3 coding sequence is TGTGCCAGCAGTGAAATCCGAAACACCATATATTTT.

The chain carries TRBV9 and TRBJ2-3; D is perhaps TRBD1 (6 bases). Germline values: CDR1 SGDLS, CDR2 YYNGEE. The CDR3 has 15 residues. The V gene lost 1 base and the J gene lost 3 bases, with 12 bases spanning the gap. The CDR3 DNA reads TGTGCCAGCAGCGTAATAGGGGGTGGGACAGATACGCAGTATTTT. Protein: CASSVIGGGTDTQYF.

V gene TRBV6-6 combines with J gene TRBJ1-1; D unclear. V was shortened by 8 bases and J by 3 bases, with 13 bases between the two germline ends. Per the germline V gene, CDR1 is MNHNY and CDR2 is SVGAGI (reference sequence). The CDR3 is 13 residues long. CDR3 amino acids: CASWSRVDTEAFF. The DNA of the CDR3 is TGTGCCAGCTGGAGTAGGGTGGACACTGAAGCTTTCTTT.

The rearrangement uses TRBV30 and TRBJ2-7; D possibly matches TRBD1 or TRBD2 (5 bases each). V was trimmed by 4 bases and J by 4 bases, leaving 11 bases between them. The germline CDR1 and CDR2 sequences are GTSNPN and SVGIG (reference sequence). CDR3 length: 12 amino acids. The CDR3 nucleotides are TGTGCCTGGAACAGTGGGACGTACGAGCAGTACTTC. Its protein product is CAWNSGTYEQYF.

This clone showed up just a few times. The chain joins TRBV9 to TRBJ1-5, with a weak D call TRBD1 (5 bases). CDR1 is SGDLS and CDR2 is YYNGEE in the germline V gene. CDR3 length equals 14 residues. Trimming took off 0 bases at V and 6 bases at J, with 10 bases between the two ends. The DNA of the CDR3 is TGTGCCAGCAGCGTAGACGGGGGAGGTCAGCCCCAGCATTTT. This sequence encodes CASSVDGGGQPQHF.

The CDR3 loop reads CASMRNNTGELFF. CDR3 bases: TGCGCCAGCATGCGGAATAACACCGGGGAGCTGTTTTTT. The chain combines TRBV23-1 with TRBJ2-2, with D uncertain. TRBV23-1 is an open reading frame whose function is uncertain. The length of the CDR3 is 13 residues. The germline V and J ends were trimmed by 7 bases and 2 bases, with 8 bases remaining between them.

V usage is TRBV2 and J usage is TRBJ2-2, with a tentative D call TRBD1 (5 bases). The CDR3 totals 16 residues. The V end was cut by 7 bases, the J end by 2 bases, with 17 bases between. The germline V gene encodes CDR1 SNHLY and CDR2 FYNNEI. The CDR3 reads CASNPSGNFNTGELFF. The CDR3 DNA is TGTGCCAGCAATCCATCAGGGAATTTTAACACCGGGGAGCTGTTTTTT.

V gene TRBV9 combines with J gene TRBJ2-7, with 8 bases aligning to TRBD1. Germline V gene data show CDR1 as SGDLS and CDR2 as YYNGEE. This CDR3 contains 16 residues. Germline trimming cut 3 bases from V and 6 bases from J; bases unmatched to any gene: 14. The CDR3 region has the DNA TGTGCCAGCAGCGGCTTGAGAGACAGGGGTTTAGGCGAGCAGTACTTC. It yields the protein CASSGLRDRGLGEQYF.

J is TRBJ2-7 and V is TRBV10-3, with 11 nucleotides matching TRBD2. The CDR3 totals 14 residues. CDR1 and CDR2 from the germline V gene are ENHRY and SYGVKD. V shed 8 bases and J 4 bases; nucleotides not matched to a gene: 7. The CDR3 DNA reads TGTGCCATCCGCACGGGACTAGCGGATTACGAGCAGTACGTC. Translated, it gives CAIRTGLADYEQYV.

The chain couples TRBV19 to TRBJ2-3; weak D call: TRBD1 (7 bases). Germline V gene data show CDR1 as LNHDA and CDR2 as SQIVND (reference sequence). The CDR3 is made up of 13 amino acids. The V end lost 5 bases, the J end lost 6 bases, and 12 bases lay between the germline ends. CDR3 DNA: TGTGCCAGTAGTCTGACAGGGAGGGATACGCAGTATTTT. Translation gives CASSLTGRDTQYF. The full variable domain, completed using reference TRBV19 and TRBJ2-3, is DGGITQSPKYLFRKEGQNVTLSCEQNLNHDAMYWYRQDPGQGLRLIYYSQIVNDFQKGDIAEGYSVSREKKESFPLTVTSAQKNPTAFYLCASSLTGRDTQYFGPGTRLTVL.

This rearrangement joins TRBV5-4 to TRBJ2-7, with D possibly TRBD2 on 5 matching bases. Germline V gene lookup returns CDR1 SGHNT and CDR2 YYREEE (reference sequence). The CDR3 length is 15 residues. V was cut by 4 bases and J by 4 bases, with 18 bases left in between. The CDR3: CASSPGVGSTYEQYF. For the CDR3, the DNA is TGTGCCAGCAGCCCCGGGGTCGGGTCCACTTACGAGCAGTACTTC.

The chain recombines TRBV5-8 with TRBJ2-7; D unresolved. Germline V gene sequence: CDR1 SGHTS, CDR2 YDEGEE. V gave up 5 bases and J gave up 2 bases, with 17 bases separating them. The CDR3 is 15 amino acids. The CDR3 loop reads CASRGGPQAPYEQYV. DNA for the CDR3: TGTGCCAGCAGAGGTGGCCCTCAGGCCCCCTACGAGCAGTACGTC.

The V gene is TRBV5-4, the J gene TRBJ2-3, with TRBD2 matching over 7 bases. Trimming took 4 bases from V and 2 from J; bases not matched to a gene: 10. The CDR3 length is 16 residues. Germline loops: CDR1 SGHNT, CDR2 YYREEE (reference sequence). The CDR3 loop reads CASSHRGGGTTDTQYF. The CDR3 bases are TGTGCCAGCAGCCATAGGGGCGGGGGTACCACAGATACGCAGTATTTT.

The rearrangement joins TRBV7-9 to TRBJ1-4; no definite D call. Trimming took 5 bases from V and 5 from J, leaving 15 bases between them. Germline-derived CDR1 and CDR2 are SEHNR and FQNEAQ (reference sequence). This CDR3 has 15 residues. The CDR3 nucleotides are TGTGCCAGCAGCCCCTCGACAACGGGAAATGAAAAACTGTTTTTT. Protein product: CASSPSTTGNEKLFF.

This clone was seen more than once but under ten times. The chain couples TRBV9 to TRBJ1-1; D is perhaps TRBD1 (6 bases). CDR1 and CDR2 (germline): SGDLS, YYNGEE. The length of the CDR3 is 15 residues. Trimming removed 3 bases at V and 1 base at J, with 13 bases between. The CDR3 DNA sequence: TGTGCCAGCAGCGCCACCGGGACACCGAACACTGAAGCTTTCTTT. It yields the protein CASSATGTPNTEAFF.

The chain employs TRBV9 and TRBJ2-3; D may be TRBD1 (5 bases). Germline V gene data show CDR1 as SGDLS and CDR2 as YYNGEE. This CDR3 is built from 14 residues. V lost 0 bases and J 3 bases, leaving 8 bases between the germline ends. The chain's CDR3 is CASSVDQGTDTQYF. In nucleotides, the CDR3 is TGTGCCAGCAGCGTAGACCAGGGAACAGATACGCAGTATTTT.

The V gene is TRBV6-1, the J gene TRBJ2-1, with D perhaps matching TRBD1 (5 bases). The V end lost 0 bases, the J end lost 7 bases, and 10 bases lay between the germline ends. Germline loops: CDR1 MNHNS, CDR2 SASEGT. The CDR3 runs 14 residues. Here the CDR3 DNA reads TGTGCCAGCAGTGAAGCAGGGGCCCTGAATGAGCAGTTCTTC. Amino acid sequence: CASSEAGALNEQFF.

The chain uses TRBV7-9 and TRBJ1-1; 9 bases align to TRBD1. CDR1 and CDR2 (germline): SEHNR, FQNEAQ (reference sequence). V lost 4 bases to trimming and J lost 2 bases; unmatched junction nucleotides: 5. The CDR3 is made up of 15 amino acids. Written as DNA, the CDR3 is TGTGCCAGCAGCTCAGGACAGGGGAAAAACACTGAAGCTTTCTTT. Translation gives CASSSGQGKNTEAFF.

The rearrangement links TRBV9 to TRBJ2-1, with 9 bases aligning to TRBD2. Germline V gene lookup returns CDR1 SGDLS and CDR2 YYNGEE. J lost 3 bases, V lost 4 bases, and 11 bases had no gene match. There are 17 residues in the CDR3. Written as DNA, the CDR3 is TGTGCCAGCAGCACTCACGAGCGGGGGGCGAACTACAATGAGCAGTTCTTC. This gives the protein CASSTHERGANYNEQFF.

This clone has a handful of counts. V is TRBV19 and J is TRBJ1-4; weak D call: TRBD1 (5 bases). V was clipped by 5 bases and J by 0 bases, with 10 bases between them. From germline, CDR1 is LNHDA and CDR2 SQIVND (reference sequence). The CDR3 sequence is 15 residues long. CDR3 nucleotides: TGTGCCAGTAGTCCCGGGACGGCAACTAATGAAAAACTGTTTTTT. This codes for CASSPGTATNEKLFF.

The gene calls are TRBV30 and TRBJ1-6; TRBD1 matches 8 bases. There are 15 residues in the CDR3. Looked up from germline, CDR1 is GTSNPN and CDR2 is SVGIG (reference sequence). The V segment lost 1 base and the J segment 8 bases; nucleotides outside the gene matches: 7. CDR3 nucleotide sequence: TGTGCCTGGAGTGCCCCCCCAGGGGGCTATTCACCCCTCCACTTT. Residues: CAWSAPPGGYSPLHF. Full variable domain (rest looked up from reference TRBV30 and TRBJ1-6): SQTIHQWPATLVQPVGSPLSLECTVEGTSNPNLYWYRQAAGRGLQLLFYSVGIGQISSEVPQNLSASRPQDRQFILSSKKLLLSDSGFYLCAWSAPPGGYSPLHFGNGTRLTVT.

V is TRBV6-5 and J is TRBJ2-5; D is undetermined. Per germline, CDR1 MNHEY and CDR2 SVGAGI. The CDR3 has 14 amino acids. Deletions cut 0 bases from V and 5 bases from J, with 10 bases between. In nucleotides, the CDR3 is TGTGCCAGCAGTTACTCTCCCTCCGAGGAGACCCAGTACTTC. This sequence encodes CASSYSPSEETQYF.

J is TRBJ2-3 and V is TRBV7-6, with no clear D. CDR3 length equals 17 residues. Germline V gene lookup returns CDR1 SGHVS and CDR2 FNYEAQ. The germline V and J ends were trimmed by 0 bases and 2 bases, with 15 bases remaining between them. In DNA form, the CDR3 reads TGTGCCAGCAGCTTAGCCCCAGGCCTGATGGACACAGATACGCAGTATTTT. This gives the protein CASSLAPGLMDTDTQYF.

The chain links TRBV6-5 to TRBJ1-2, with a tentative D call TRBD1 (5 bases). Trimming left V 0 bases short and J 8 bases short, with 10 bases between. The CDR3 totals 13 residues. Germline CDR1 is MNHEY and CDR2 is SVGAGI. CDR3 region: CASSYSDGTGYTF. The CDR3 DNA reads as TGTGCCAGCAGTTACTCCGACGGGACGGGCTACACCTTC.

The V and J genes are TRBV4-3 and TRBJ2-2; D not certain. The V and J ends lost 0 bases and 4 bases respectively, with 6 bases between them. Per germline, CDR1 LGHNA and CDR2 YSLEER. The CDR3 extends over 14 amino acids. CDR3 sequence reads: CASSQERGTGELFF. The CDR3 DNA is TGCGCCAGCAGCCAAGAGAGAGGCACCGGGGAGCTGTTTTTT.

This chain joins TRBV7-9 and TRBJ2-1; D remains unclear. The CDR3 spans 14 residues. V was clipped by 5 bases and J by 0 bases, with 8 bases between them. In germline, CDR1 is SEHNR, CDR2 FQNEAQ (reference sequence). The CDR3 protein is CASSLSGSYNEQFF. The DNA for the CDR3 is TGTGCCAGCAGCCTTTCGGGCTCCTACAATGAGCAGTTCTTC.

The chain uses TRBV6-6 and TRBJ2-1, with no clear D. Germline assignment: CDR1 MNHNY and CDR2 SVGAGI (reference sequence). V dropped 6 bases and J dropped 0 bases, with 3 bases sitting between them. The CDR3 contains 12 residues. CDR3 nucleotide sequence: TGTGCCAGCAGCGGCTCCTACAATGAGCAGTTCTTC. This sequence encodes CASSGSYNEQFF.

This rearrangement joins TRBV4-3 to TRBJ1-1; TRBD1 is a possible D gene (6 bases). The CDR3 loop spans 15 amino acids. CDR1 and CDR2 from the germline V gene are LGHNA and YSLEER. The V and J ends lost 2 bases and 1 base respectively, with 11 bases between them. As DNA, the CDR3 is TGCGCCAGCAGCCAACAAGACAGGTGGAACACTGAAGCTTTCTTT. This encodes CASSQQDRWNTEAFF.